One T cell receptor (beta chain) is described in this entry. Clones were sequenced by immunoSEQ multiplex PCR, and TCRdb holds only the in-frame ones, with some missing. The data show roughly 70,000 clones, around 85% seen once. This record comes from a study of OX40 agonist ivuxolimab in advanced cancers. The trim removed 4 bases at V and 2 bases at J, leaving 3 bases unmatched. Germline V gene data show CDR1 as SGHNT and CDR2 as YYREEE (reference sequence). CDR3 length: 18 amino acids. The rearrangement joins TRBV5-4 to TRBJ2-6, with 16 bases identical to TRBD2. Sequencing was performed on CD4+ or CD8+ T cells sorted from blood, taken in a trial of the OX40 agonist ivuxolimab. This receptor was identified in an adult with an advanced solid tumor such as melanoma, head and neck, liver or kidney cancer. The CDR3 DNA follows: TGTGCCAGCAGCCGGGGACTAGCGGGAGGGCCTGGGGCCAACGTCCTGACTTTC. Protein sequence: CASSRGLAGGPGANVLTF.